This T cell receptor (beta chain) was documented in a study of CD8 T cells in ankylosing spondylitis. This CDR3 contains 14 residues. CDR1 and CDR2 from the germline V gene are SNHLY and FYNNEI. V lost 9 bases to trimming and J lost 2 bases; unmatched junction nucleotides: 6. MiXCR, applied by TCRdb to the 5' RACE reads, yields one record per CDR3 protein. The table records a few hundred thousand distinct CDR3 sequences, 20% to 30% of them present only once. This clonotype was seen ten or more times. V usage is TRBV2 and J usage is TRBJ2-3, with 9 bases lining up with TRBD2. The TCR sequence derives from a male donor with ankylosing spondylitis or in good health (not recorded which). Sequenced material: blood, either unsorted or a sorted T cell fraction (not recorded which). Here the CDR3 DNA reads TGTGCCAGTCAGACTAGCGGAGTCACAGATACGCAGTATTTT. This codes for CASQTSGVTDTQYF.